The TCR beta chain under discussion was sequenced for a study of tumor and adjacent non-tumor tissue in lung cancer. Study in general: Patients were aged about 31 to 76, 9 to 10 men and 5 women, stage I to III.

As to this clonotype: Its ends do not fully match the called genes, so a read error is possible.

No cell sorting was done before RNA was extracted from the tissue. The library came from three nested PCR rounds adapted from ARM-PCR protocols. TCRdb reprocessed the multiplex PCR reads with MiXCR, giving one entry per CDR3 protein. Of 65,000 to 70,000 distinct CDR3 sequences listed, roughly three fifths are singletons. This CDR3 region has 16 residues. CDR1 is MNHNS, CDR2 SASEGT, per germline. The V call is TRBV6-1, the J call TRBJ1-5; 9 nucleotides match TRBD1. The receptor comes from a man aged 50 to 60 with non-small cell lung cancer. Sequences were obtained from lung tumor tissue. This CDR3 reads CASCEAGTGIDQPQHF. In nucleotides, the CDR3 is TGTGCCAGCTGTGAAGCCGGGACAGGGATTGATCAACCCCAGCATTTT.